This T cell receptor beta chain was found in a study of tumor-infiltrating lymphocytes in primary liver carcinoma. Regarding the study as a whole: Blood had a significantly lower top-250-clone fraction than tumors did (p = 0.039).

The study co-extracted DNA and RNA from about 20-30 mg of unsorted bulk tissue. A remark on this clonotype: Its target is not known. A much larger clone is a single base away; this may be a read error.

Germline CDR1 reads MNHNS; CDR2 reads SASEGT. CDR3 length equals 14 residues. V lost 3 bases, J lost 7 bases, and 10 bases lay in between. TCR beta cDNA was made from around 460 ng total RNA with a constant-region primer. ARM-PCR, slightly modified, supplied the TCR beta libraries through three nested multiplex PCR rounds. Amplification in the first two PCR rounds was performed using TRBV1-TRBV30 forward primers and a C-beta reverse primer for 10 cycles each. TCRdb used MiXCR to reprocess the multiplex PCR reads, holding one entry per CDR3 protein. The sample contains some 120,000 distinct CDR3 sequences, roughly 69% of which appear only once.

The sequenced sample was liver tumor tissue from sampling region 1. Sample subset: tumor region T1, superior pole. The source is a woman aged 60-75 years with primary liver carcinoma and hepatitis B virus infection. The rearrangement uses TRBV6-1 and TRBJ1-6, with D unclear. CDR3 nucleotides: TGTGCCAGCAGTGATGTATGGGAGAATTCACCCCTCCACTTT. It encodes CASSDVWENSPLHF.